This paragraph reports one T cell receptor beta chain. Its antigen remains unknown. The data were produced by immunoSEQ multiplex PCR, yet TCRdb's version contains in-frame clones alone and is incomplete. The data contain some 170,000 clones, 86% of them singletons. The data stem from a study of cytomegalovirus exposure and HLA in healthy donors. Study-level results: The authors enumerated under 200 TCR beta chains as linked to cytomegalovirus.

The specimen was PBMCs. The clonotype was recovered from a woman in her twenties or thirties in good health and CMV-seronegative.

The CDR3 spells CASSANRATNEKLFF. CDR3 sequence (DNA): TGCGCCAGCAGCGCCAATCGGGCAACTAATGAAAAACTGTTTTTT. The J gene is TRBJ1-4, the V gene TRBV4-3; no definite D call. The CDR3 has 15 amino acids. Germline V lookup: CDR1 LGHNA, CDR2 YSLEER. Deletions cut 5 bases from V and 0 bases from J, with 10 bases between.